This T cell receptor (beta chain) originates from a study of Graves' ophthalmopathy and Graves' hyperthyroidism. The V gene end was trimmed by 5 bases and the J gene end by 0 bases; junction bases not matched to a gene: 4. In germline, CDR1 is SNHLY, CDR2 FYNNEI. This CDR3 spans 14 amino acids. Ophthalmopathy donors were characterized by moderate-to-severe activity, CAS of at least 3, NOSPECS of at least 4, and duration under 3 months. Establishment of the diagnosis relied upon clinical symptoms, serum thyroxine, TRAb, thyroid ultrasound and orbital computed tomography. The source of the PBMCs was approximately 10 ml of fresh peripheral blood. Beta-chain TCR CDR3 regions were amplified from RNA transcripts. The workflow started with a first-round RT-PCR run with HTBI primers and then moved on to a second-round multiplex PCR. MiXCR, applied by TCRdb to the multiplex PCR reads, yields one record per CDR3 protein. The table includes approximately 700,000 distinct CDR3 sequences, 35% to 45% detected once.

The source material was peripheral blood. This chain joins TRBV2 and TRBJ2-7, with 7 bases aligning to TRBD1. The source is an adult man with Graves' ophthalmopathy. For the CDR3, the DNA is TGTGCCAGCAGTAAACGACAGGGCTCCTACGAGCAGTACTTC. This codes for CASSKRQGSYEQYF.